These 10 T cell receptor beta chains share one sample of origin, sequenced in a study of T cell responses to AZD1222 COVID-19 vaccine (dated by TCRdb to the early 2020s). Receptors were amplified or captured by the immunoSEQ multiplex PCR assay. TCRdb retrieved this table from immuneACCESS and kept in-frame rearrangements only. Not all clones are present; in checked studies, unresolved V genes account for under half, and no reason is known for the remainder. The sample table shows 90,000 to 150,000 clones, and roughly 90% are seen once. Around 2.6% of the sample lies in the top ten. The time point label on this specimen signifies: about 28 days (+/-7) after the second vaccine dose. Sequencing was performed on peripheral blood, taken 28 days after the second AZD1222 dose. Receptors originate from an adult who received the AZD1222 COVID-19 vaccine.

The rearrangement links TRBV6-5 to TRBJ1-2; a weak D match, TRBD1 (6 bases). The CDR3 is made up of 14 amino acids. Between the trimmed V and J ends, which lost 7 bases and 4 bases, there was a span of 16 bases. Germline V gene sequence: CDR1 MNHEY, CDR2 SVGAGI. CDR3 nucleotide sequence: TGTGCCAGCACGAGGGGGGTAGAAGGCTATGGCTACACCTTC. As protein: CASTRGVEGYGYTF.

CDR3 DNA sequence: TGTGCCAGCAGCTACGGGAGGGGAACTAACTATGGCTACACCTTC. Its translation: CASSYGRGTNYGYTF. The V gene is TRBV7-2, the J gene TRBJ1-2, with a possible D match to TRBD1 (5 bases). Deletions cut 4 bases from V and 0 bases from J, with 12 bases between. The CDR3 contains 15 residues. Per the germline V gene, CDR1 is SGHTA and CDR2 is FQGNSA.

The CDR3 nucleotides read TGCGCCAGCAGCCAAGTAGGGACAGGGGGCCGGGATGGCTACACCTTC. It codes for CASSQVGTGGRDGYTF. The gene calls are TRBV4-3 and TRBJ1-2, with 12 bases matching TRBD1. CDR3 length equals 16 residues. Germline V CDR1 and CDR2: LGHNA, YSLEER. The junction had 6 bases not matched to a gene; V was cut back by 1 base and J by 6 bases.

This chain joins TRBV19 and TRBJ2-2, with 9 bases identical to TRBD1. There are 15 residues in the CDR3. The germline CDR1 and CDR2 sequences are LNHDA and SQIVND (reference sequence). Trimming cost V 10 bases and J 0 bases; bases outside gene matches: 6. The CDR3 DNA reads as TGTGCCACGGGACAGGGCCTAGCGAACACCGGGGAGCTGTTTTTT. This translates into CATGQGLANTGELFF.

V usage is TRBV11-3 and J usage is TRBJ2-7; tentatively, D is TRBD1 or TRBD2 (5 bases each). Trimming shortened V by 4 bases and J by 2 bases, and 12 bases separated the two germline ends. Germline values: CDR1 SGHNT, CDR2 YENEEA. CDR3 length: 14 amino acids. The CDR3 sequence is CASSSRGRAYEQYF. As DNA, the CDR3 is TGTGCCAGCAGCTCACGGGGACGAGCCTACGAGCAGTACTTC.

The chain has TRBV6-1 and TRBJ1-3; perhaps TRBD1 as D (5 bases). V was clipped by 0 bases and J by 0 bases, with 12 bases between them. The CDR3 extends over 17 amino acids. Germline V gene data show CDR1 as MNHNS and CDR2 as SASEGT. This CDR3 reads CASSEAWGVLSGNTIYF. CDR3 in DNA: TGTGCCAGCAGTGAAGCCTGGGGGGTTCTCTCTGGAAACACCATATATTTT.

The V call is TRBV6-1, the J call TRBJ1-1; D is ambiguous. V shed 3 bases and J shed 10 bases, with 12 bases lying between them. The CDR3 totals 12 residues. Per the germline V gene, CDR1 is MNHNS and CDR2 is SASEGT. CDR3 region: CASSEGLGRAFF. In DNA, the CDR3 is TGTGCCAGCAGTGAGGGTTTAGGGCGAGCTTTCTTT.

This clone has only one observation. This sequence joins TRBV2 and TRBJ1-5; D gene ambiguous. The V end was cut by 4 bases, the J end by 4 bases, with 14 bases between. The CDR3 is 15 amino acids. The germline CDR1 and CDR2 sequences are SNHLY and FYNNEI. CDR3 in amino acids: CASSGSRPPNQPQHF. CDR3 nucleotide sequence: TGTGCCAGCAGTGGGTCCAGACCCCCAAATCAGCCCCAGCATTTT.

The rearrangement links TRBV3-1 (or the pseudogene TRBV3-2) to TRBJ1-1; tentative D call: TRBD1 (5 bases). The CDR3 runs to 14 residues. V was cut by 3 bases and J by 4 bases, with 12 bases left in between. CDR1 and CDR2 from the germline V gene are LGHDT and YNNKEL (reference sequence). In DNA, the CDR3 is TGTGCCAGCAGCCAGCAGGGTCTAAGCACTGAAGCTTTCTTT. Its translation: CASSQQGLSTEAFF.

The rearrangement uses TRBV9 and TRBJ1-6; D is undetermined. Looked up from germline, CDR1 is SGDLS and CDR2 is YYNGEE. The CDR3 contains 15 residues. The V end was cut by 1 base, the J end by 1 base, with 6 bases between. The CDR3 protein is CASSVLESYNSPLHF. The CDR3 DNA is TGTGCCAGCAGCGTACTGGAATCCTATAATTCACCCCTCCACTTT. Full variable domain (missing parts from reference TRBV9 and TRBJ1-6): DSGVTQTPKHLITATGQRVTLRCSPRSGDLSVYWYQQSLDQGLQFLIQYYNGEERAKGNILERFSAQQFPDLHSELNLSSLELGDSALYFCASSVLESYNSPLHFGNGTRLTVT.